This T cell receptor (beta chain) was captured in a study of T cells in localized non-small cell lung cancer. General study results and limits: Investigators sequenced only a single tumor region, leaving heterogeneity possible. Measurement of T cell clonality placed uninvolved adjacent lung highest, above the level in tumor.

Germline V gives CDR1 ENHRY, CDR2 SYGVKD. The CDR3 has 15 residues. Trimming stripped 6 bases from V and 6 bases from J, with 18 bases between. Sequencing was performed with immunoSEQ multiplex PCR; in TCRdb, only in-frame clones are kept and a portion is missing. Of about 59,000 clones in the sample, approximately 90% were seen once. To note about this clone: Its target is not known.

This TCR derives from a man aged 35 to 70 with stage I lung adenocarcinoma. Sequencing was performed on peripheral blood, taken before any cancer treatment. This rearrangement joins TRBV10-3 to TRBJ2-1; no firm D call. Written as DNA, the CDR3 is TGTGCCATCAGCCCAAGGCCAAATGATGTCAATGAGCAGTTCTTC. This translates into CAISPRPNDVNEQFF.